This T cell receptor beta chain was sequenced for a study of shared clonotypes between healthy human individuals. Study-level findings and limits: The study's rarefaction showed incomplete sorted-subset sequencing despite large depth.

V was pared by 1 base and J by 5 bases, with 9 bases between. Germline CDR1 reads SEHNR; CDR2 reads FQNEAQ (reference sequence). The length of the CDR3 is 14 residues. A CD45RA+ naive subset and a CD45RA-negative memory subset were split from CD4+ cells. Details on this clone: The antigen remains unidentified.

Data came from immunoSEQ multiplex PCR; TCRdb stores just in-frame clones and leaves some out. There are about 960,000 clones in the sample; 70% to 85% occur only once, and about 1.5% lies in the top ten. This receptor was taken from a man aged 18 to 29 in good health. The material sequenced was memory CD4+ T cells sorted from blood. Subset given: CD45RA-negative fraction. The V gene is TRBV7-9, the J gene TRBJ2-1; a weak D match, TRBD2 (6 bases). In nucleotides, the CDR3 is TGTGCCAGCAGCTTAGAGGACTACAACAATGAGCAGTTCTTC. It specifies CASSLEDYNNEQFF. Supplemented by reference TRBV7-9 and TRBJ2-1, the full variable domain reads DTGVSQNPRHKITKRGQNVTFRCDPISEHNRLYWYRQTLGQGPEFLTYFQNEAQLEKSRLLSDRFSAERPKGSFSTLEIQRTEQGDSAMYLCASSLEDYNNEQFFGPGTRLTVL.